This T cell receptor beta chain is drawn from a study of PD-1 blockade in classical Hodgkin lymphoma (dated by TCRdb to the early 2020s). As for the study more broadly: The study used CyTOF and TCR beta sequencing to define a peripheral blood immune signature of response to PD-1 blockade in classical Hodgkin lymphoma.

This sample's time point label indicates: newly diagnosed, previously untreated cHL patient sample. As a comparison group for the relapsed/refractory trial patients, PBMCs from patients with newly diagnosed, previously untreated classical Hodgkin lymphoma were sequenced. Peripheral blood was collected in 8 mL Vacutainer Cell Preparation Tubes, from which PBMCs were isolated by centrifugation and then cryopreserved. A note on this clone: Its antigen is not yet known. No base quality values were provided; no much bigger clone lies one nucleotide off.

What the research found in general, with its limitations: Baseline TCR diversity was reported as lower in newly diagnosed patients than in healthy donors, and lower still in relapsed/refractory patients. The study covered only a single clinical trial cohort, and the causes of the repertoire differences, possibly disease activity or prior therapy, were still not defined.

In the germline V gene, CDR1 corresponds to KGHSH and CDR2 to LQKENI. Cut back by 2 bases and 1 base, the V and J ends lie 15 bases apart. Spanning cysteine to phenylalanine, the CDR3 consists of 16 amino acids. The DNA shown is the 48-base CDR3, in frame from base 1. The Qiagen DNeasy kit was used to extract genomic DNA from unsorted PBMCs and from the negatively selected CD4+ and CD8+ fractions. Using primers that anneal to V and J segments, immunoSEQ multiplex PCR amplified the TCR beta CDR3 regions. Amplification bias was minimized using a synthetic immune receptor repertoire, and residual bias was removed computationally after sequencing. Per the original workflow: Custom Python scripts were used to quantify repertoire diversity as the Shannon entropy index. Unsorted, CD4+ and CD8+ repertoires were analyzed separately, except for combined analyses in which CD4+ and CD8+ sequences were merged in silico. TCRdb provides this immuneACCESS table in a form limited to in-frame rearrangements. Some clones are lacking; in checked studies, under half of them reflect an unresolved V gene, and why the rest are absent is not known. Clonal size and the V and J genes are those of that table, whereas D and trimming came from the DNA. This sample gives tens of thousands of clones in total; 85% to 95% of them show up just once. Together, the top ten hold more than 2% of the sample.

The chain was built from TRBV18 and TRBJ2-7, with no confidently assigned D gene. This clonotype was sampled from a human donor with classical Hodgkin lymphoma. Sequenced input: peripheral blood mononuclear cells (PBMCs). The CDR3 protein sequence reads: CASSPRLPELSYEQYF. The DNA reads TGTGCCAGCTCACCAAGGCTTCCCGAACTTTCCTACGAGCAGTACTTC.